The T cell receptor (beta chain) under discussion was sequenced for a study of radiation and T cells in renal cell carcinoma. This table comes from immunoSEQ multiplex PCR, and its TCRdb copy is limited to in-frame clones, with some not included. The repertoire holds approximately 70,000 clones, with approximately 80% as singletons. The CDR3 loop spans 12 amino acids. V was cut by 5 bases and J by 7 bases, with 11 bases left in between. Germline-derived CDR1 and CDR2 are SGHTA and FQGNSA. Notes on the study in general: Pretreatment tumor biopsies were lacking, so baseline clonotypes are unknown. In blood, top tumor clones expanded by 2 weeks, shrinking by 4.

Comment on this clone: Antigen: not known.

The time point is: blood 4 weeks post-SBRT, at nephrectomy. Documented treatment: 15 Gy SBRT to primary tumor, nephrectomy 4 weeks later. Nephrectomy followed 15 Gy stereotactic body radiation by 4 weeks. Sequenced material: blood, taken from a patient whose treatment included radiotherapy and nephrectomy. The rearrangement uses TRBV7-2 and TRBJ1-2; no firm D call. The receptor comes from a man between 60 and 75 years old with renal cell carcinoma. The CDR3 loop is CASSPDSGGYTF. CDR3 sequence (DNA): TGTGCCAGCAGCCCAGATTCGGGTGGCTACACCTTC.